This T cell receptor beta chain was sequenced during a study of T cells after posttransplantation cyclophosphamide. Findings and limits, study-wide: Skin or GI-infiltrating T cells shared few TRB sequences with blood.

The assay was immunoSEQ multiplex PCR, and TCRdb's table has in-frame clones only and misses some. The sample includes roughly 30,000 clones, roughly 90% of them seen just once. Losses at the gene ends were 0 bases for V and 13 bases for J; bases not matched to a gene: 5. Germline loops: CDR1 MGHRA, CDR2 YSYEKL. The CDR3 totals 13 residues. As concerns this clone: Its antigen remains unidentified.

The rearrangement joins TRBV4-1 to TRBJ2-3, with TRBD2 matching over 9 bases. The sequence came from a woman in her thirties or forties with a blood cancer, CMV-positive, and with a related stem cell donor. Source material: PBMCs. As DNA, the CDR3 is TGCGCCAGCAGCCAAGAAGGGAGCGGGGGGAAGTATTTT. As protein: CASSQEGSGGKYF.